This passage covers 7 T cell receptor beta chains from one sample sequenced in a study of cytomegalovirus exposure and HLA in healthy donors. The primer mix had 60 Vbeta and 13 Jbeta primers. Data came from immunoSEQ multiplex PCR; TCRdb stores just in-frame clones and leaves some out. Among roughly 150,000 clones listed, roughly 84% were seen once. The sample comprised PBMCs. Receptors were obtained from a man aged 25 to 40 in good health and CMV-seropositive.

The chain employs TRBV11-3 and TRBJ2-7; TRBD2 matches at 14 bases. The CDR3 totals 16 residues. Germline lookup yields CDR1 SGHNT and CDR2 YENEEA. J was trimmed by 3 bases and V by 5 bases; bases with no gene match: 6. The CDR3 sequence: CASSPRLAGGIYEQYF. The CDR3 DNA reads TGTGCCAGCAGCCCGCGACTAGCGGGAGGGATCTACGAGCAGTACTTC.

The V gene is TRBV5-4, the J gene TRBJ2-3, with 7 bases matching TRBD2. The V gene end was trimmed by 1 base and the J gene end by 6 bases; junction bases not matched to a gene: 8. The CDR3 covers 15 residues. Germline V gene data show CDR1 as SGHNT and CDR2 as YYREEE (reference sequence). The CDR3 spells CASSLNGGSLDTQYF. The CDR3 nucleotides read TGTGCCAGCAGCTTGAACGGCGGGAGCCTGGATACGCAGTATTTT. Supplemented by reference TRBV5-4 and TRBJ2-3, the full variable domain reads ETGVTQSPTHLIKTRGQQVTLRCSSQSGHNTVSWYQQALGQGPQFIFQYYREEENGRGNFPPRFSGLQFPNYSSELNVNALELDDSALYLCASSLNGGSLDTQYFGPGTRLTVL.

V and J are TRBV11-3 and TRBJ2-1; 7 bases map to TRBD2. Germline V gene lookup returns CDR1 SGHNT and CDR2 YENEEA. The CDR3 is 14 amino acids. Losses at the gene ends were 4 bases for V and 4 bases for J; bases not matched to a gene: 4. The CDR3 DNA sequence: TGTGCCAGCAGCTCCCTAGCGGCGTACAATGAGCAGTTCTTC. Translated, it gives CASSSLAAYNEQFF.

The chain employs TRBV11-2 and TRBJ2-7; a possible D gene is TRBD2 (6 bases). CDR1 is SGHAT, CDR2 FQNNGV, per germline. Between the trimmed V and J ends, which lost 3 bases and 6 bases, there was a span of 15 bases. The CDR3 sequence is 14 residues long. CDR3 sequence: CASSFGLGTPEQYF. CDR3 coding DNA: TGTGCCAGCAGCTTCGGACTCGGGACTCCCGAGCAGTACTTC.

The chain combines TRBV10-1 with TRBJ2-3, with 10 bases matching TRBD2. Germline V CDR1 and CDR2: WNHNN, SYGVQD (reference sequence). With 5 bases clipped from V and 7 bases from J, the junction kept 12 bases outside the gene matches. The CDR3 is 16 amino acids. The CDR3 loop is CASSLEREGRLNTQYF. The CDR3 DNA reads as TGCGCCAGCAGTCTCGAGCGGGAGGGTCGGTTAAATACGCAGTATTTT.

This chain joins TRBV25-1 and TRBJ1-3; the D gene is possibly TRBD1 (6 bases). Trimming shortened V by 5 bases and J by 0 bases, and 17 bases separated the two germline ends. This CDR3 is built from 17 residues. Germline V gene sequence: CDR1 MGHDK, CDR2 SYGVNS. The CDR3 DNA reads TGTGCCAGCAGTCCTTTATCAGGGGCCCCCTCTGGAAACACCATATATTTT. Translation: CASSPLSGAPSGNTIYF.

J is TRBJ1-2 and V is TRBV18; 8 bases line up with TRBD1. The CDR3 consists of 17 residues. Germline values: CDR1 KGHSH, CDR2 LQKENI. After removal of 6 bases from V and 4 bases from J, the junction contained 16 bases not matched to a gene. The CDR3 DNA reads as TGTGCCAGCTCCTCGAGACAACAGGGGGACGCCTCCTATGGCTACACCTTC. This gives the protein CASSSRQQGDASYGYTF.